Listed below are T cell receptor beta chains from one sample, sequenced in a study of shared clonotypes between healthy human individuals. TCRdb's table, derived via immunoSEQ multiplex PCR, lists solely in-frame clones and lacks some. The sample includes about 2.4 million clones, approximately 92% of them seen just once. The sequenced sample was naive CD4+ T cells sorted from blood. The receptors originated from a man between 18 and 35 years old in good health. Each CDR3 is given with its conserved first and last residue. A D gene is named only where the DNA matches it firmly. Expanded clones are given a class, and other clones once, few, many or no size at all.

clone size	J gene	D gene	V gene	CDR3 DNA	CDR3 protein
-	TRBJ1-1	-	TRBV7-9	TGTGCCAGCAGCTTAGCGTTGGTGACTGAAGCTTTCTTT	CASSLALVTEAFF
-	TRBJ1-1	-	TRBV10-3	TGTGCCATCAGTGAGTCCGACACGAACACTGAAGCTTTCTTT	CAISESDTNTEAFF
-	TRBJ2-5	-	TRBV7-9	TGTGCCAGCAGCTCCGGAGAGACCCAGTACTTC	CASSSGETQYF
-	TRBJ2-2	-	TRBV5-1	TGCGCCAGCAGCCTCGGGACACTGAAAACCGGGGAGCTGTTTTTT	CASSLGTLKTGELFF
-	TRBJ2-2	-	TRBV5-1	TGCGCCAGCAATAACATCTATGGAAAAGCGGCGAACACCGGGGAGCTGTTTTTT	CASNNIYGKAANTGELFF
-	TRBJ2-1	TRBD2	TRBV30	TGTGCCTGGAGTCCACTTGGCGGGGGGGCCTATGAGCAGTTCTTC	CAWSPLGGGAYEQFF
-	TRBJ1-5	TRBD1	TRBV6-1	TGTGCCAGCAGTCAAGGGGGCAGGTCGGGGGCGAGTCAGCCCCAGCATTTT	CASSQGGRSGASQPQHF
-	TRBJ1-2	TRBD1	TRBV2	TGTGCCAGCAATTTACAGGGGAGGGATGGCTACACCTTC	CASNLQGRDGYTF
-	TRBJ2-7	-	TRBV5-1	TGCGCCAGCAGAACTAATAGCGGATGGCCCTCAATCTTC	CASRTNSGWPSIF
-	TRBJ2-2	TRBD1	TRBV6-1	TGTGCCAGCAGGCCGGGACAGACGAACACCGGGGAGCTGTTTTTT	CASRPGQTNTGELFF
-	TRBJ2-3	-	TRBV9	TGTGCCAGCAGCGTCCAGGGGACAGATACGCAGTATTTT	CASSVQGTDTQYF
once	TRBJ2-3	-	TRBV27	TGTGCCAGCAGTTTATGGCCAGATACGCAGTATTTT	CASSLWPDTQYF
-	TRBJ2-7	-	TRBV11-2	TGTGCCAGCAGCTTAGGTTTCGGGGGTAGCGACGAGCAGTACTTC	CASSLGFGGSDEQYF
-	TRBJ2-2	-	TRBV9	TGTGCCAGCAGGACAGACTTTAACACCGGGGAGCTGTTTTTT	CASRTDFNTGELFF
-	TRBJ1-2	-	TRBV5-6	TGTGCCAGCAGCTTCAGTGACAGGCGGGATTACTATGGCTACACCTTC	CASSFSDRRDYYGYTF
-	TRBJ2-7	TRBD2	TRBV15	TGTGCCACCAGAAACAGAGTAGCAGAGGGGAGGGCCTACGAGCAGTACTTC	CATRNRVAEGRAYEQYF
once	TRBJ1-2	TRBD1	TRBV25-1	TGTGCCAGCAGTGTCACTGGAGGGGGAGGGGGCGGCTACACCTTC	CASSVTGGGGGGYTF
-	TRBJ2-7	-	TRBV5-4	TGTGCCAGCAGCTTGGACAGGATGACTTCCTACGAGCAGTACTTC	CASSLDRMTSYEQYF
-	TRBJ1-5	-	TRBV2	TGTGCCAGCAGGGTAGGCCAAACCACTAATCAGCCCCAGCATTTT	CASRVGQTTNQPQHF
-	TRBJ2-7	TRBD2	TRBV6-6	TGTGCCAGCAGGGCCGGGACTAGCGGGAGTTACGAGCAGTACTTC	CASRAGTSGSYEQYF
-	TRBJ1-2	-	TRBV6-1	TGTGCCAGCAGTGAGGGGGGCCCGAACTATGGCTACACCTTC	CASSEGGPNYGYTF
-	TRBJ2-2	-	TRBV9	TGTGCCAGCAGCGTAGCTGGGACGCACGGCACCGGGGAGCTGTTTTTT	CASSVAGTHGTGELFF
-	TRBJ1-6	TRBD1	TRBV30	TGTGCCTGGAGTCCCGGGACAGGGGGCTCACCCCTCCACTTT	CAWSPGTGGSPLHF
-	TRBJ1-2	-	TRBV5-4	TGTGCCAGCAGTCACCGGGACTCCCCCGTCTATGGCTACACCTTC	CASSHRDSPVYGYTF
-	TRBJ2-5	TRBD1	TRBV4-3	TGCGCCAGCAGCCGTAGGACAGGGGGAGGAGAGACCCAGTACTTC	CASSRRTGGGETQYF
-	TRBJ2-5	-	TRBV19	TGTGCCAGTAGTGAACAGGGTCAGGGGACCCAGTACTTC	CASSEQGQGTQYF
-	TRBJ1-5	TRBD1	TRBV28	TGTGCCAGCAGTTTTCGTTACCCAGCCAGGGGGGGTAGCAATCAGCCCCAGCATTTT	CASSFRYPARGGSNQPQHF
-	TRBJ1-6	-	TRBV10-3	TGTGCCATCAAGCCGGGACCCGGAAGGGATTCACCCCTCCACTTT	CAIKPGPGRDSPLHF
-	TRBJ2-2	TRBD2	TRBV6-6	TGTGCCAGCAGACGACTAGCGGGAGCGAGGACCGGGGAGCTGTTTTTT	CASRRLAGARTGELFF
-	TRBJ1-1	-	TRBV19	TGTGCCAGTAGCTCCCAGGGGACGGTGAACACTGAAGCTTTCTTT	CASSSQGTVNTEAFF
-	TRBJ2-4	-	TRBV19	TGTGCCAGTAGTCAGGGGGGGCTAGCCAAAAACATTCAGTACTTC	CASSQGGLAKNIQYF
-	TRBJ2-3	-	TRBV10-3	TGTGCCATCAAGTATGGTAGCCCAGATACGCAGTATTTT	CAIKYGSPDTQYF
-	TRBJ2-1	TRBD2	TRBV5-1	TGCGCCAGCAGCCTATGGGGTAGCGGGAGTTCCTACAATGAGCAGTTCTTC	CASSLWGSGSSYNEQFF
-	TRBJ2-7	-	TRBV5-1	TGCGCCAGCAGCTCCCGGGCTGACCCTTGGAGCTCCTACGAGCAGTACTTC	CASSSRADPWSSYEQYF
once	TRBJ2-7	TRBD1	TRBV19	TGTGCCAGTAGTTGGCAGGGGGCCGACGAGCAGTACTTC	CASSWQGADEQYF
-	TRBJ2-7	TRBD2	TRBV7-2	TGTGCCAGCAGCTGGGCGGGAGGAAATAACGAGCAGTACTTC	CASSWAGGNNEQYF
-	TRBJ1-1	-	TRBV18	TGTGCCAGCTCACCCCCAGGGCAGAGCACTGAAGCTTTCTTT	CASSPPGQSTEAFF
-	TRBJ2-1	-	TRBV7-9	TGTGCCAGCAGCTTAGGGCAGGGGTCCTACAATGAGCAGTTCTTC	CASSLGQGSYNEQFF
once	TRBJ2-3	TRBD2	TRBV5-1	TGCGCCAGCAGCTTGGTCGGGACTAGTAGCACAGATACGCAGTATTTT	CASSLVGTSSTDTQYF
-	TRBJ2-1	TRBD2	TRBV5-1	TGCGCCAGCAGCTTGGCCGGAAAACTAGCGGGGGGGCCCTCCTACAATGAGCAGTTCTTC	CASSLAGKLAGGPSYNEQFF
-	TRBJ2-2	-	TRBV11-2	TGTGCCAGCAGCTTACCTCGTAGGGGGGAGCTGTTTTTT	CASSLPRRGELFF
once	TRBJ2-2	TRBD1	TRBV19	TGTGCCAGTAGCTGGGACAGGATAAACACCGGGGAGCTGTTTTTT	CASSWDRINTGELFF
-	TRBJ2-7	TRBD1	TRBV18	TGTGCCAGCTCTGGACAGGGGGCCAGCGAGCAGTACTTC	CASSGQGASEQYF